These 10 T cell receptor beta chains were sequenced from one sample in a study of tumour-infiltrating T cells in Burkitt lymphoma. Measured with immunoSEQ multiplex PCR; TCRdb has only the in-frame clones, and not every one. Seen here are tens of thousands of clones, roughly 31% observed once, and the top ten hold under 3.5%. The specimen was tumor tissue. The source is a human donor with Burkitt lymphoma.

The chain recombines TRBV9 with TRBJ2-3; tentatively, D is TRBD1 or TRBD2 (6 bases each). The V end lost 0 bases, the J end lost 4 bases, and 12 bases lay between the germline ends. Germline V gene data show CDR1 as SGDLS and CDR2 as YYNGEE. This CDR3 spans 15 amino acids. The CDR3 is CASSVAMGGADTQYF. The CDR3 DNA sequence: TGTGCCAGCAGCGTAGCTATGGGGGGCGCAGATACGCAGTATTTT.

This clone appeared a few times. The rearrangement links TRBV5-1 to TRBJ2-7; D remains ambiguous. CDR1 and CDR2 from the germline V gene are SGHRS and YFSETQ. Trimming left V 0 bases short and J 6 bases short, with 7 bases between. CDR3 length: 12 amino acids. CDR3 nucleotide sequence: TGCGCCAGCAGCTTGGTTAGTGGCGAGCAGTACTTC. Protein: CASSLVSGEQYF.

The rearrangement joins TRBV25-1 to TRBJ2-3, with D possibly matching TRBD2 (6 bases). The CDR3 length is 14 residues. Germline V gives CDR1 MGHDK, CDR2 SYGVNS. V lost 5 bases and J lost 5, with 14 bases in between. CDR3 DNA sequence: TGTGCCAGCAGTAATCCGGGACTCAGAGATACGCAGTATTTT. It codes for CASSNPGLRDTQYF.

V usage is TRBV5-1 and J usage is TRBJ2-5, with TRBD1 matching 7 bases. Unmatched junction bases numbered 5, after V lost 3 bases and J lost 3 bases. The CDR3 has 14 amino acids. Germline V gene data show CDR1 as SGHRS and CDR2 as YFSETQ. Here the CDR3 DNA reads TGCGCCAGCAGCTCCCAGCAGGGGGAAGAGACCCAGTACTTC. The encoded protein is CASSSQQGEETQYF.

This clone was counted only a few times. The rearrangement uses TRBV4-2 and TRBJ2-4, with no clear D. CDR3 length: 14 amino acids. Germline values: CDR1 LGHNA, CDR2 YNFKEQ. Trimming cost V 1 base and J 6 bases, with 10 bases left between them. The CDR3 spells CASSQVLERNIQYF. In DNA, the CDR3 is TGTGCCAGCAGCCAAGTCCTCGAGAGAAACATTCAGTACTTC.

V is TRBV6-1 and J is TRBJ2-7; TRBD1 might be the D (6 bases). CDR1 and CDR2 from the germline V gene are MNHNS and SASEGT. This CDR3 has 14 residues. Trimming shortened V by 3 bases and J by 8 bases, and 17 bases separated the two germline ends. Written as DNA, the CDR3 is TGTGCCAGCAGTGATCAGACAGGCCCCGTCAAGCAGTACTTC. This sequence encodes CASSDQTGPVKQYF.

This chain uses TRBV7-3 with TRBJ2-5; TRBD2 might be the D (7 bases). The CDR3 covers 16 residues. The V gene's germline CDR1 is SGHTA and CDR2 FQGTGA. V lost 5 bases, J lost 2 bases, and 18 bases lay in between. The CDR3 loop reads CASSPGPGGLQETQYF. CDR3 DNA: TGTGCCAGCAGCCCCGGGCCCGGGGGGCTTCAAGAGACCCAGTACTTC. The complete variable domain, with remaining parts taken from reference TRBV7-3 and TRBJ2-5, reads GAGVSQTPSNKVTEKGKYVELRCDPISGHTALYWYRQSLGQGPEFLIYFQGTGAADDSGLPNDRFFAVRPEGSVSTLKIQRTERGDSAVYLCASSPGPGGLQETQYFGPGTRLLVL.

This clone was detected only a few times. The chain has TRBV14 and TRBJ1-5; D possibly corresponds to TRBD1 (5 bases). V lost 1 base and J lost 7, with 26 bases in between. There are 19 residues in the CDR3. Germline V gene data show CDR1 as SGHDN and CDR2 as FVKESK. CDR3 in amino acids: CASSQVRIRGGTIRQPQHF. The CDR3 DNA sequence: TGTGCCAGCAGCCAAGTGAGGATCCGGGGGGGGACTATCAGACAGCCCCAGCATTTT. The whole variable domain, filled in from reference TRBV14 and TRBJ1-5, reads EAGVTQFPSHSVIEKGQTVTLRCDPISGHDNLYWYRRVMGKEIKFLLHFVKESKQDESGMPNNRFLAERTGGTYSTLKVQPAELEDSGVYFCASSQVRIRGGTIRQPQHFGDGTRLSIL.

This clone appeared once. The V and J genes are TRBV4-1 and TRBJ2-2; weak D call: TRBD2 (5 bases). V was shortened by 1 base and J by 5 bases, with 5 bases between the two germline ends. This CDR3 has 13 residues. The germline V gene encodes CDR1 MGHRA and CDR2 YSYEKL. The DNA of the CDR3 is TGCGCCAGCAGCCAAGGAGGGACCGGGGAGCTGTTTTTT. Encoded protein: CASSQGGTGELFF.

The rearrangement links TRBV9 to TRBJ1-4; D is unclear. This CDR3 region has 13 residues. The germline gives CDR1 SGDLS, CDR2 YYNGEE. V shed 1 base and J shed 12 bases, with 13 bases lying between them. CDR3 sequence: CASSVSRGGELFF. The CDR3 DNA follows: TGTGCCAGCAGCGTAAGCCGCGGCGGGGAACTGTTTTTT.